This TCR beta chain derives from a study of neoadjuvant anti-PD-1 for oral cavity cancer. The V end lost 2 bases, the J end lost 7 bases, and 5 bases lay between the germline ends. In germline, CDR1 is SEHNR, CDR2 FQNEAQ (reference sequence). The CDR3 sequence is 11 residues long. Assay: immunoSEQ multiplex PCR; the TCRdb copy retains only in-frame clones and omits some. The sample gives 6,000 to 10,000 clones, 62% of which show up once; roughly 3.2% is in the top ten. Described time point: after neoadjuvant nivolumab, at surgical resection. This TCR came from a person aged 40 to 85 with oral cavity squamous cell carcinoma. V usage is TRBV7-9 and J usage is TRBJ1-2; D is undetermined. The specimen comprised PBMCs, sampled after nivolumab (anti-PD-1) treatment. Here the CDR3 DNA reads TGTGCCAGCAGCTTATCACGTGGCTACACCTTC. Translating it yields CASSLSRGYTF.